A selection of T cell receptor beta chains follows, all from one sample in a study of blood T cell repertoires in COVID-19. Measured with immunoSEQ multiplex PCR; TCRdb has only the in-frame clones, and not every one. The sample shows some 250,000 clones, roughly 93% of them seen only once. Specimen: PBMCs or T cells enriched from blood (not recorded which). These receptor sequences come from a woman aged 40 to 55 with acute COVID-19. Both conserved end residues are part of each CDR3. Fields, in order: CDR3 length, clone size, J gene, V gene, D gene, CDR3 protein, CDR3 DNA. The D gene is left open where the match is weak. Only some rows state a clone size, as once, few, many or a class for expanded clones.

cdr3_length: 16
clone_size: NA
j_call: TRBJ2-1
v_call: TRBV30
d_call: TRBD2
cdr3_aa: CAWRGLAASSYNEQFF
cdr3_nt: TGTGCCTGGAGGGGACTAGCGGCCAGCTCCTACAATGAGCAGTTCTTC

cdr3_length: 15
clone_size: NA
j_call: TRBJ1-2
v_call: TRBV19
d_call: TRBD1
cdr3_aa: CASRRTGTGENGYTF
cdr3_nt: TGTGCCAGTAGGCGAACCGGGACAGGGGAAAATGGCTACACCTTC

cdr3_length: 14
clone_size: NA
j_call: TRBJ2-2
v_call: TRBV19
d_call: NA
cdr3_aa: CASSRQPNTGELFF
cdr3_nt: TGTGCCAGTAGTAGACAGCCGAACACCGGGGAGCTGTTTTTT

cdr3_length: 17
clone_size: once
j_call: TRBJ1-2
v_call: TRBV19
d_call: TRBD1
cdr3_aa: CASSTVGQGIIRYGYTF
cdr3_nt: TGTGCCAGTAGTACCGTAGGACAGGGAATAATACGCTATGGCTACACCTTC

cdr3_length: 15
clone_size: once
j_call: TRBJ2-1
v_call: TRBV7-9
d_call: NA
cdr3_aa: CASSLTQSAYNEQFF
cdr3_nt: TGTGCCAGCAGCTTAACCCAGTCTGCCTACAATGAGCAGTTCTTC

cdr3_length: 16
clone_size: NA
j_call: TRBJ2-5
v_call: TRBV24-1
d_call: TRBD2
cdr3_aa: CATSHTSGRTVETQYF
cdr3_nt: TGTGCCACCAGCCACACTAGCGGGAGGACTGTAGAGACCCAGTACTTC

cdr3_length: 15
clone_size: NA
j_call: TRBJ2-5
v_call: TRBV7-2
d_call: NA
cdr3_aa: CASSLRGTRLGTQYF
cdr3_nt: TGTGCCAGCAGCTTACGAGGAACCCGGCTGGGGACCCAGTACTTC

cdr3_length: 15
clone_size: NA
j_call: TRBJ2-7
v_call: TRBV7-8
d_call: NA
cdr3_aa: CASSVRGGGSYEQYF
cdr3_nt: TGTGCCAGCAGCGTACGTGGAGGAGGATCCTACGAGCAGTACTTC

cdr3_length: 13
clone_size: NA
j_call: TRBJ2-1
v_call: TRBV12-3/TRBV12-4
d_call: NA
cdr3_aa: CASRTTGYNEQFF
cdr3_nt: TGTGCCAGCAGAACGACGGGTTACAATGAGCAGTTCTTC

cdr3_length: 21
clone_size: NA
j_call: TRBJ2-3
v_call: TRBV5-1
d_call: TRBD2
cdr3_aa: CASSSAIYFGTSGGGTDTQYF
cdr3_nt: TGCGCCAGCAGCTCGGCCATCTATTTCGGGACTAGCGGGGGAGGCACAGATACGCAGTATTTT

cdr3_length: 13
clone_size: NA
j_call: TRBJ1-1
v_call: TRBV5-4
d_call: NA
cdr3_aa: CASSRGLNTEAFF
cdr3_nt: TGTGCCAGCAGCCGGGGGTTGAACACTGAAGCTTTCTTT

cdr3_length: 14
clone_size: few
j_call: TRBJ2-5
v_call: TRBV5-5
d_call: NA
cdr3_aa: CASSPGQLQETQYF
cdr3_nt: TGTGCCAGCAGCCCCGGACAGCTACAAGAGACCCAGTACTTC

cdr3_length: 17
clone_size: NA
j_call: TRBJ2-5
v_call: TRBV3-1/TRBV3-2
d_call: TRBD2
cdr3_aa: CASSQAQSGGAGETQYF
cdr3_nt: TGTGCCAGCAGCCAAGCCCAGAGCGGGGGGGCCGGAGAGACCCAGTACTTC

cdr3_length: 15
clone_size: NA
j_call: TRBJ2-7
v_call: TRBV18
d_call: TRBD2
cdr3_aa: CASSPGGTSNYEQYF
cdr3_nt: TGTGCCAGCTCACCAGGAGGGACTAGTAACTACGAGCAGTACTTC

cdr3_length: 17
clone_size: NA
j_call: TRBJ2-7
v_call: TRBV4-2
d_call: TRBD2
cdr3_aa: CASSQDRLAGDYFEQYF
cdr3_nt: TGTGCCAGCAGCCAAGATAGGCTAGCGGGGGATTATTTCGAGCAGTACTTC

cdr3_length: 13
clone_size: NA
j_call: TRBJ2-1
v_call: TRBV18
d_call: NA
cdr3_aa: CASSPGQGNEQFF
cdr3_nt: TGTGCCAGCTCACCAGGGCAGGGGAATGAGCAGTTCTTC

cdr3_length: 12
clone_size: NA
j_call: TRBJ1-2
v_call: TRBV5-6
d_call: NA
cdr3_aa: CASRGKNYGYTF
cdr3_nt: TGTGCCAGCCGCGGGAAGAACTATGGCTACACCTTC

cdr3_length: 15
clone_size: NA
j_call: TRBJ1-2
v_call: TRBV19
d_call: TRBD1
cdr3_aa: CASSIWDRVSHGYTF
cdr3_nt: TGTGCCAGTAGTATCTGGGACAGGGTATCCCATGGCTACACCTTC

cdr3_length: 15
clone_size: NA
j_call: TRBJ2-2
v_call: TRBV30
d_call: TRBD1
cdr3_aa: CASGGQGKNTGELFF
cdr3_nt: TGTGCCTCCGGAGGACAGGGGAAGAACACCGGGGAGCTGTTTTTT

cdr3_length: 13
clone_size: NA
j_call: TRBJ1-1
v_call: TRBV15
d_call: NA
cdr3_aa: CATSRGGVGEAFF
cdr3_nt: TGTGCCACCAGCAGGGGAGGGGTAGGTGAAGCTTTCTTT

cdr3_length: 18
clone_size: NA
j_call: TRBJ1-1
v_call: TRBV4-1
d_call: TRBD1
cdr3_aa: CASSQDVDRVGVGTEAFF
cdr3_nt: TGCGCCAGCAGCCAAGACGTTGACAGGGTGGGCGTCGGGACTGAAGCTTTCTTT

cdr3_length: 15
clone_size: NA
j_call: TRBJ2-1
v_call: TRBV9
d_call: NA
cdr3_aa: CASSEVGGSYNEQFF
cdr3_nt: TGTGCCAGCAGCGAGGTGGGAGGCTCCTACAATGAGCAGTTCTTC

cdr3_length: 15
clone_size: NA
j_call: TRBJ2-7
v_call: TRBV3-1/TRBV3-2
d_call: TRBD2
cdr3_aa: CASSDTGTSLYEQYF
cdr3_nt: TGTGCCAGCAGCGACACCGGGACTAGCCTCTACGAGCAGTACTTC

cdr3_length: 17
clone_size: NA
j_call: TRBJ2-3
v_call: TRBV5-6
d_call: TRBD2
cdr3_aa: CASSLGDARESTDTQYF
cdr3_nt: TGTGCCAGCAGCTTGGGCGACGCGCGGGAGAGCACAGATACGCAGTATTTT

cdr3_length: 14
clone_size: NA
j_call: TRBJ1-5
v_call: TRBV2
d_call: TRBD1
cdr3_aa: CASQGALSNQPQHF
cdr3_nt: TGTGCCAGTCAGGGGGCTCTGAGCAATCAGCCCCAGCATTTT

cdr3_length: 14
clone_size: NA
j_call: TRBJ1-5
v_call: TRBV28
d_call: NA
cdr3_aa: CASSLLAGAIDEHF
cdr3_nt: TGTGCCAGCAGTTTACTTGCGGGTGCGATAGACGAGCATTTT

cdr3_length: 17
clone_size: NA
j_call: TRBJ1-3
v_call: TRBV14
d_call: NA
cdr3_aa: CASSQRGWRVSGNTIYF
cdr3_nt: TGTGCCAGCAGCCAACGTGGGTGGAGAGTCTCTGGAAACACCATATATTTT

cdr3_length: 18
clone_size: NA
j_call: TRBJ2-5
v_call: TRBV28
d_call: TRBD1
cdr3_aa: CASSPPSIGQGPRETQYF
cdr3_nt: TGTGCCAGCAGCCCCCCTTCTATAGGACAGGGGCCCCGAGAGACCCAGTACTTC

cdr3_length: 15
clone_size: NA
j_call: TRBJ2-3
v_call: TRBV11-3
d_call: TRBD2
cdr3_aa: CASSGLAGSTDTQYF
cdr3_nt: TGTGCCAGCAGCGGACTAGCGGGATCCACAGATACGCAGTATTTT

cdr3_length: 14
clone_size: NA
j_call: TRBJ1-4
v_call: TRBV2
d_call: TRBD1
cdr3_aa: CASSNRGRNEKLFF
cdr3_nt: TGTGCCAGCAGTAACAGGGGTCGTAATGAAAAACTGTTTTTT

cdr3_length: 12
clone_size: NA
j_call: TRBJ2-3
v_call: TRBV2
d_call: NA
cdr3_aa: CATRRDADTQYF
cdr3_nt: TGTGCCACCCGACGGGATGCAGATACGCAGTATTTT

cdr3_length: 16
clone_size: NA
j_call: TRBJ2-1
v_call: TRBV7-7
d_call: TRBD2
cdr3_aa: CASSPGLAGAPNEQFF
cdr3_nt: TGTGCTAGCAGCCCGGGACTAGCGGGCGCCCCCAATGAGCAGTTCTTC

cdr3_length: 16
clone_size: NA
j_call: TRBJ2-3
v_call: TRBV11-3
d_call: TRBD2
cdr3_aa: CASSFVLAGGTDTQYF
cdr3_nt: TGTGCCAGCAGCTTCGTGCTAGCGGGTGGAACAGATACGCAGTATTTT

cdr3_length: 13
clone_size: few
j_call: TRBJ1-2
v_call: TRBV14
d_call: TRBD1
cdr3_aa: CASSHGQGDGYTF
cdr3_nt: TGTGCCAGCAGCCACGGACAGGGGGATGGCTACACCTTC

cdr3_length: 16
clone_size: NA
j_call: TRBJ2-3
v_call: TRBV19
d_call: TRBD2
cdr3_aa: CASSMALGLATDTQYF
cdr3_nt: TGTGCCAGTAGTATGGCCCTGGGACTAGCGACAGATACGCAGTATTTT

cdr3_length: 16
clone_size: NA
j_call: TRBJ2-7
v_call: TRBV6-1
d_call: NA
cdr3_aa: CASSEGRAGDSYEQYF
cdr3_nt: TGTGCCAGCAGTGAAGGCCGCGCCGGAGACTCCTACGAGCAGTACTTC

cdr3_length: 15
clone_size: NA
j_call: TRBJ2-1
v_call: TRBV19
d_call: NA
cdr3_aa: CASSIEGLGHNEQFF
cdr3_nt: TGTGCCAGTAGTATAGAGGGGCTTGGGCACAATGAGCAGTTCTTC

cdr3_length: 15
clone_size: NA
j_call: TRBJ1-1
v_call: TRBV6-6
d_call: NA
cdr3_aa: CASSSLDSPNTEAFF
cdr3_nt: TGTGCCAGCAGTTCCTTGGACAGTCCGAACACTGAAGCTTTCTTT

cdr3_length: 15
clone_size: NA
j_call: TRBJ1-1
v_call: TRBV4-1
d_call: TRBD1
cdr3_aa: CASSQDPTGGNEAFF
cdr3_nt: TGCGCCAGCAGCCAAGATCCGACAGGGGGTAATGAAGCTTTCTTT

cdr3_length: 14
clone_size: NA
j_call: TRBJ2-7
v_call: TRBV11-2
d_call: NA
cdr3_aa: CASSPSTVTYEQYF
cdr3_nt: TGTGCCAGCAGCCCGTCGACAGTTACCTACGAGCAGTACTTC

cdr3_length: 13
clone_size: NA
j_call: TRBJ2-1
v_call: TRBV7-3
d_call: NA
cdr3_aa: CASSPTKNNEQFF
cdr3_nt: TGTGCCAGCAGCCCTACGAAAAACAATGAGCAGTTCTTC

cdr3_length: 12
clone_size: once
j_call: TRBJ2-7
v_call: TRBV27
d_call: NA
cdr3_aa: CASTLSAYEQYF
cdr3_nt: TGTGCCAGCACTCTCAGCGCCTACGAGCAGTACTTC

cdr3_length: 14
clone_size: NA
j_call: TRBJ1-6
v_call: TRBV2
d_call: NA
cdr3_aa: CASSVTRVNSPLHF
cdr3_nt: TGTGCCAGCAGTGTTACCCGGGTTAATTCACCCCTCCACTTT

cdr3_length: 17
clone_size: NA
j_call: TRBJ2-4
v_call: TRBV7-2
d_call: TRBD2
cdr3_aa: CASSLVAGGLAKNIQYF
cdr3_nt: TGTGCCAGCAGCTTAGTGGCGGGGGGACTAGCCAAAAACATTCAGTACTTC

cdr3_length: 17
clone_size: NA
j_call: TRBJ1-6
v_call: TRBV5-1
d_call: TRBD1
cdr3_aa: CASSSRQGGPSDSPLHF
cdr3_nt: TGCGCCAGCAGCAGCCGACAGGGTGGGCCTTCGGATTCACCCCTCCACTTT